This passage covers 22 T cell receptor beta chains from one sample sequenced in a study of CD8+CD57+ T cells in acquired aplastic anemia. Patients included in sequencing had previously demonstrated CD8+CD57+ cell expansion by flow cytometry. The template for TCR beta VDJ and CDR3 sequence profiling was genomic DNA. TCRdb fed the reads into MiXCR, producing one record per CDR3 protein. The sample has just over 450,000 distinct CDR3 sequences; approximately 33% are singletons. Sequenced material: sorted CD4+, CD8+, or CD8+CD57+ T cells (not recorded which) from PBMCs. All receptors come from a human donor with aplastic anemia.

This clonotype was seen ten or more times. The CDR3 loop is CASSARSGTSSNQPQHF. The CDR3 DNA reads TGTGCCAGCAGTGCACGATCCGGGACATCCAGCAATCAGCCCCAGCATTTT. This chain links TRBV25-1 with TRBJ1-5; TRBD1 might be the D (6 bases). CDR3 length: 17 amino acids. The V and J ends lost 4 bases and 1 base respectively, with 17 bases between them. Germline V CDR1 and CDR2: MGHDK, SYGVNS. The variable domain in full, completed from reference TRBV25-1 and TRBJ1-5, reads EADIYQTPRYLVIGTGKKITLECSQTMGHDKMYWYQQDPGMELHLIHYSYGVNSTEKGDLSSESTVSRIRTEHFPLTLESARPSHTSQYLCASSARSGTSSNQPQHFGDGTRLSIL.

In this sample, this clonotype turned up many times. V is TRBV2 and J is TRBJ1-6, with a tentative D call TRBD1 (6 bases). Germline V gene data show CDR1 as SNHLY and CDR2 as FYNNEI. V lost 4 bases and J 5 bases, leaving 12 bases between the germline ends. The CDR3 totals 15 residues. CDR3 residues: CASSANEGDNSPLHF. The CDR3 region has the DNA TGTGCCAGCAGTGCCAATGAGGGGGATAATTCACCCCTCCACTTT.

This clonotype has only a few counts. The chain has TRBV6-1 and TRBJ1-5; a weak D match, TRBD1 (5 bases). The CDR3 has 16 residues. Trimming cost V 7 bases and J 0 bases, with 16 bases left between them. Germline CDR1 and CDR2: MNHNS and SASEGT. The CDR3 here is CASTLRRGNSNQPQHF. The CDR3 DNA reads TGTGCCAGCACTCTCCGAAGGGGCAATAGCAATCAGCCCCAGCATTTT.

The rearrangement joins TRBV5-1 to TRBJ1-1, with D perhaps TRBD1 (6 bases). Germline V gives CDR1 SGHRS, CDR2 YFSETQ. The V end was cut by 4 bases, the J end by 2 bases, with 15 bases between. This CDR3 spans 15 amino acids. The CDR3: CASSLQTGVNTEAFF. CDR3 coding DNA: TGCGCCAGCAGCCTACAGACAGGAGTCAACACTGAAGCTTTCTTT.

The sample holds many counts of this clonotype. This sequence joins TRBV15 and TRBJ2-1, with unresolved D. The V gene lost 0 bases and the J gene lost 5 bases, with 11 bases spanning the gap. This CDR3 region has 15 residues. Looked up from germline, CDR1 is LNHNV and CDR2 is YYDKDF (reference sequence). This CDR3 reads CATSRDKRPNNEQFF. The CDR3 DNA sequence: TGTGCCACCAGCAGAGATAAGAGACCGAACAATGAGCAGTTCTTC.

This clonotype was recorded many times. This chain uses TRBV5-1 with TRBJ1-2, with 7 positions matching TRBD1. Trimming removed 3 bases from V and 3 bases from J; junction bases left unmatched: 11. Germline V gene sequence: CDR1 SGHRS, CDR2 YFSETQ. There are 16 residues in the CDR3. The CDR3 sequence is CASSSIDRDPDYGYTF. DNA for the CDR3: TGCGCCAGCAGCTCGATCGACAGGGATCCGGACTATGGCTACACCTTC.

In this sample, this clonotype turned up many times. This chain joins TRBV7-2 and TRBJ2-7, with D possibly TRBD1 on 5 matching bases. Trimming took off 4 bases at V and 6 bases at J, with 16 bases between the two ends. CDR3 length: 14 amino acids. CDR1 SGHTA and CDR2 FQGNSA come from the germline V gene. The CDR3 DNA follows: TGTGCCAGCAGCTCCACGATAGGGGCGTTCGAGCAGTACTTC. Protein sequence: CASSSTIGAFEQYF.

This chain uses TRBV10-3 with TRBJ1-1; 8 bases map to TRBD1. The germline CDR1 and CDR2 sequences are ENHRY and SYGVKD. The CDR3 has 13 amino acids. Germline trimming cut 10 bases from V and 8 bases from J; bases unmatched to any gene: 12. CDR3 sequence reads: CASRVRDRQEAFF. In DNA form, the CDR3 reads TGTGCCAGCAGGGTAAGGGACAGGCAAGAAGCTTTCTTT.

The genes are TRBV28 and TRBJ1-2, with a tentative D call TRBD1 (5 bases). V was pared by 7 bases and J by 6 bases, with 18 bases between. Germline assignment: CDR1 MDHEN and CDR2 SYDVKM. The CDR3 totals 14 residues. CDR3 nucleotide sequence: TGTGCCAGCACCGAAGCGAGCAGGGTGGATGGCTACACCTTC. It encodes CASTEASRVDGYTF.

In this sample, this clonotype turned up a few times. The chain joins TRBV11-1 to TRBJ1-2, with 9 nucleotides matching TRBD1. There are 16 residues in the CDR3. In germline, CDR1 is SGHAT, CDR2 FQDESV (reference sequence). V shed 2 bases, J shed 4 bases, and the junction held 8 bases outside the gene matches. The CDR3 sequence: CASSLPGTGTIYGYTF. As DNA, the CDR3 is TGTGCCAGCAGCTTACCCGGGACAGGGACAATCTATGGCTACACCTTC. Full variable domain (missing parts from reference TRBV11-1 and TRBJ1-2): EAEVAQSPRYKITEKSQAVAFWCDPISGHATLYWYRQILGQGPELLVQFQDESVVDDSQLPKDRFSAERLKGVDSTLKIQPAELGDSAMYLCASSLPGTGTIYGYTFGSGTRLTVV.

This clonotype has only a few counts. The chain has TRBV5-4 and TRBJ2-1; possible D gene TRBD2, 6 bases. The CDR3 consists of 15 residues. Trimming removed 3 bases at V and 8 bases at J, with 18 bases between. CDR1 and CDR2 (germline): SGHNT, YYREEE (reference sequence). For the CDR3, the DNA is TGTGCCAGCAGCTCGGAGGGCCAGGCAATATATGAGCAGTTCTTC. Its translation is CASSSEGQAIYEQFF.

The chain carries TRBV20-1 and TRBJ1-5, with D perhaps matching TRBD1 (6 bases). Germline V CDR1 and CDR2: DFQATT, SNEGSKA (reference sequence). The CDR3 contains 15 residues. Trimming pared 3 bases from V and 0 bases from J, leaving 12 bases between. The CDR3: CSASAQGYSNQPQHF. CDR3 sequence (DNA): TGCAGTGCTAGTGCCCAGGGGTATAGCAATCAGCCCCAGCATTTT.

This clonotype was seen a handful of times. The chain links TRBV30 to TRBJ1-6; TRBD1 matches at 7 bases. Germline trimming cut 4 bases from V and 7 bases from J; bases unmatched to any gene: 4. CDR3 length: 13 residues. Germline V gives CDR1 GTSNPN, CDR2 SVGIG (reference sequence). The CDR3 region is CAWTGQQNSPLHF. The DNA of the CDR3 is TGTGCCTGGACGGGACAGCAAAATTCACCCCTCCACTTT.

The chain couples TRBV27 to TRBJ1-2, with TRBD1 matching over 7 bases. The germline V gene has CDR1 MNHEY and CDR2 SMNVEV (reference sequence). V lost 5 bases, J lost 2 bases, and 5 bases stayed unmatched. The CDR3 has 14 residues. CDR3 amino acids: CASSPLTGNYGYTF. Here the CDR3 DNA reads TGTGCCAGCAGTCCGCTGACAGGGAACTATGGCTACACCTTC.

This clonotype appeared a single time. A much larger clone differs by one base, so this may be a read error. This chain uses TRBV9 with TRBJ2-6; D gene unclear. The CDR3 length is 12 residues. The germline V and J ends were trimmed by 4 bases and 6 bases, with 5 bases remaining between them. Germline CDR1 is SGDLS and CDR2 is YYNGEE. The CDR3 bases are TGTGCCAGCAGCCCAGCGGCCAACGTCCTGACTTTC. Encoded protein: CASSPAANVLTF.

This clonotype was seen a few times. The V and J genes are TRBV7-9 and TRBJ2-7; 7 bases are shared with TRBD1. CDR1 and CDR2 (germline): SEHNR, FQNEAQ (reference sequence). The ends lost 5 bases at V and 4 bases at J; junction bases unmatched: 5. This CDR3 is built from 13 residues. The CDR3 loop reads CASSGRDRYEQYF. The CDR3 DNA sequence: TGTGCCAGCAGCGGCCGGGACAGATACGAGCAGTACTTC.

V is TRBV5-1 and J is TRBJ1-1; D unclear. V was cut by 5 bases and J by 2 bases, with 13 bases left in between. Per germline, CDR1 SGHRS and CDR2 YFSETQ. The CDR3 runs 14 residues. In nucleotides, the CDR3 is TGCGCCAGCAGTTTTAATACAGTAAACACTGAAGCTTTCTTT. Translation: CASSFNTVNTEAFF.

The table lists this clonotype with many counts. This rearrangement joins TRBV9 to TRBJ1-2; D gene ambiguous. Germline CDR1 and CDR2: SGDLS and YYNGEE. The length of the CDR3 is 15 residues. The V end lost 0 bases, the J end lost 6 bases, and 15 bases lay between the germline ends. The CDR3 nucleotides are TGTGCCAGCAGCGTAGACCCCGACACCCTCAATGGCTACACCTTC. Translating gives CASSVDPDTLNGYTF.

This clonotype was counted at least ten times. The genes are TRBV20-1 and TRBJ2-3; 8 bases are shared with TRBD2. In germline, CDR1 is DFQATT, CDR2 SNEGSKA (reference sequence). This CDR3 contains 13 residues. CDR3 region: CSLTSGSTDTQYF. CDR3 sequence (DNA): TGCAGCCTTACTAGCGGTTCCACAGATACGCAGTATTTT.

The rearrangement links TRBV12-5 to TRBJ2-7, with 9 bases identical to TRBD1. Germline-derived CDR1 and CDR2 are LGHNT and FRNRAP. CDR3 size: 12 residues. V was pared by 6 bases and J by 3 bases, with 0 bases of the junction left unmatched. CDR3 sequence reads: CASGTGGYEQYF. The CDR3 DNA follows: TGTGCTAGTGGGACAGGGGGCTACGAGCAGTACTTC.

Many counts were recorded for this clonotype. The rearrangement joins TRBV7-8 to TRBJ1-5; D gene unclear. The V end was cut by 2 bases, the J end by 6 bases, with 14 bases between. This CDR3 comprises 15 residues. The germline V gene encodes CDR1 SGHVS and CDR2 FQNEAQ. The CDR3 spells CASSLSAGSGQPQHF. The CDR3 DNA is TGTGCCAGCAGCTTATCAGCGGGTTCGGGTCAGCCCCAGCATTTT.

Notes on this clonotype: This clone may be a read error of a much larger clone one base away. The CDR3 does not close with the conserved phenylalanine or tryptophan, likely indicating a read error. The rearrangement links TRBV12-3 or TRBV12-4 to TRBJ1-2; D unclear. Trimming took 5 bases from V and 8 from J, leaving 12 bases between them. CDR3 size: 12 residues. The CDR3: CASSQVSEGYTL. The CDR3, as DNA: TGTGCCAGCAGTCAGGTTTCAGAAGGCTACACCCTC.